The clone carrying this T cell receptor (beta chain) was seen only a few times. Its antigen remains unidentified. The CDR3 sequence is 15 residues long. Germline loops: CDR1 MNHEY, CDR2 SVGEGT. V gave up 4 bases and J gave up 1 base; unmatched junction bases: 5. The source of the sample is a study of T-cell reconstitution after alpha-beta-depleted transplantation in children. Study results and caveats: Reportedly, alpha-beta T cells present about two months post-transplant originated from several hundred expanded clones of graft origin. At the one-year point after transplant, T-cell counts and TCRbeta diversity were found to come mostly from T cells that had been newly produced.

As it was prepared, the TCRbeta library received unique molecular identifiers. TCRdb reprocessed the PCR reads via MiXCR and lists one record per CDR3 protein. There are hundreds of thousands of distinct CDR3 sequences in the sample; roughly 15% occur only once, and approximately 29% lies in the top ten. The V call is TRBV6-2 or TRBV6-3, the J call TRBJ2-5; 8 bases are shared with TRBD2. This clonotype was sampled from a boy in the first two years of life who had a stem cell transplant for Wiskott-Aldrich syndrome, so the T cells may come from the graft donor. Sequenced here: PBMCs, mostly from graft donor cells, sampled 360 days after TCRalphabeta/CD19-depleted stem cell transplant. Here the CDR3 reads CASSFITSGQETQYF. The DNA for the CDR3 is TGTGCCAGCAGTTTCATTACTAGCGGCCAAGAGACCCAGTACTTC.